This T cell receptor beta chain derives from a study of T cells in Graves' hyperthyroidism and ophthalmopathy. Findings and limits, study-wide: Blood also showed most of the thyroid clonotypes that were expanded above 0.001.

This CDR3 region has 17 residues. V trimming: 2 bases; J trimming: 1 base; junction bases outside the gene matches: 4. Per germline, CDR1 KGHSH and CDR2 LQKENI. RNA transcripts served as the template for amplifying TCR beta CDR3 regions. First-round RT-PCR of the TCR CDR3 relied on the HTBI primer set. One entry per CDR3 protein, called by TCRdb with MiXCR from the multiplex PCR reads. The sample has 300,000 to 350,000 distinct CDR3 sequences; 21% are singletons. The study enrolled patients aged 18 to 65 with newly diagnosed hyperthyroidism of under 2 months' duration. Clinical symptoms, serum thyroxine and TRAb, thyroid ultrasound and orbital computed tomography together formed the diagnostic basis. Fresh 10 ml peripheral blood yielded PBMCs. Of note for this clonotype: Its antigen is still unknown.

The source is a woman between 50 and 59 years old with Graves' hyperthyroidism. The chain links TRBV18 to TRBJ1-3, with 11 bases that match TRBD1. Sequencing was done on a sample of blood. The CDR3 coding sequence is TGTGCCAGCTCACCAATGGACAGGGGGCTTTCTGGAAACACCATATATTTT. Protein product: CASSPMDRGLSGNTIYF. The variable domain in full, completed from reference TRBV18 and TRBJ1-3, reads NAGVMQNPRHLVRRRGQEARLRCSPMKGHSHVYWYRQLPEEGLKFMVYLQKENIIDESGMPKERFSAEFPKEGPSILRIQQVVRGDSAAYFCASSPMDRGLSGNTIYFGEGSWLTVV.